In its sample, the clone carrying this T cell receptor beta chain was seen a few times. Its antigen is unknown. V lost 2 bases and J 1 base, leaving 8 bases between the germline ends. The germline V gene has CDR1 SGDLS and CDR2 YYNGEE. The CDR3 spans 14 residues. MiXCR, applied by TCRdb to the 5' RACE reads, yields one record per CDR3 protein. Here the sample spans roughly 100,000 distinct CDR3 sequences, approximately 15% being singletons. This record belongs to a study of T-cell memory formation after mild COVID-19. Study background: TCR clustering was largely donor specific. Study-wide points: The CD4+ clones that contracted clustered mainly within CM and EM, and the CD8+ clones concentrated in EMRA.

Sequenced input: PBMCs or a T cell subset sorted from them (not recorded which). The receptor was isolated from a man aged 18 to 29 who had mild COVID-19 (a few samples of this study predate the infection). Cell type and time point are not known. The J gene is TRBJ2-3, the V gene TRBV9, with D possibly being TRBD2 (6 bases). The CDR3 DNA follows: TGTGCCAGCAGCGTTTCGGGGGGCACAGATACGCAGTATTTT. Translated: CASSVSGGTDTQYF.